What follows is one T cell receptor beta chain and its context. The data derive from a study of blood T cell repertoires in COVID-19. Study as a whole: Samples representing acute and convalescent COVID-19 were sourced from the United States, Italy and Spain. Sample material is recorded as cDNA or gDNA derived from T cells, B-cell-depleted T cells, or PBMCs.

The assay was immunoSEQ multiplex PCR, and TCRdb's table has in-frame clones only and misses some. The table lists 200,000 to 250,000 clones, 82% of them singletons. Germline-derived CDR1 and CDR2 are SQVTM and ANQGSEA. With V trimmed by 6 bases and J by 5 bases, 3 bases remained unmatched. This CDR3 comprises 13 residues. This TCR came from a woman of 80 years or more with active or convalescent COVID-19. Sequenced material: peripheral blood. This rearrangement joins TRBV29-1 to TRBJ2-7, with 14 bases that match TRBD2. CDR3 protein: CSVKGLAGDEQYF. As DNA, the CDR3 is TGCAGCGTAAAGGGACTAGCGGGGGACGAGCAGTACTTC.